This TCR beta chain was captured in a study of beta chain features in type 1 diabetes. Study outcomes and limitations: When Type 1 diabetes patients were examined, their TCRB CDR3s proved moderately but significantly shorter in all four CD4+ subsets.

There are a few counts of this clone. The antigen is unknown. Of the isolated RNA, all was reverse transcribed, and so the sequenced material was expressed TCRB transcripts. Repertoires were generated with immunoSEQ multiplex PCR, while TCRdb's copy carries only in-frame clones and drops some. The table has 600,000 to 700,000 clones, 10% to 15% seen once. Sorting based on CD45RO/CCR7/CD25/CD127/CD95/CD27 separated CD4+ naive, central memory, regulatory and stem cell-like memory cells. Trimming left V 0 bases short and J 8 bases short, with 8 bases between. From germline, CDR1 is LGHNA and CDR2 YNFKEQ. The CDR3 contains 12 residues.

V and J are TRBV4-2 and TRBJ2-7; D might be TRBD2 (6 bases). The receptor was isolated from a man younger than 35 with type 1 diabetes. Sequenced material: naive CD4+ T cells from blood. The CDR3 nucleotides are TGTGCCAGCAGCCAAGATGGGGGGAAGCAGTACTTC. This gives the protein CASSQDGGKQYF.